Sequencing of this TCR beta chain was carried out in a study of OX40 agonist ivuxolimab in advanced cancers. Study information: Ivuxolimab was delivered to patients intravenously every 2 weeks at doses spanning 0.01 to 10 mg/kg. Patients with hepatocellular carcinoma, melanoma, renal cell or head and neck cancer made up the dose-escalation patients.

This CDR3 is 10 amino acids long. V lost 0 bases to trimming and J lost 11 bases, with 5 bases between them. Germline loops: CDR1 SGHTS, CDR2 YDEGEE. TCRdb's table, derived via immunoSEQ multiplex PCR, lists solely in-frame clones and lacks some. This table holds about 80,000 clones, roughly 90% found once. The chain links TRBV5-8 to TRBJ1-2; no reliable D call. The receptor comes from an adult with an advanced solid tumor such as melanoma, head and neck, liver or kidney cancer. This sample comprised CD4+ or CD8+ T cells sorted from blood, obtained in a trial of the OX40 agonist ivuxolimab. CDR3 residues: CASSLGPYTF. The DNA for the CDR3 is TGTGCCAGCAGCTTGGGTCCTTACACCTTC.